This TCR beta chain came from a study of CD8+ T cells in alopecia areata. Turning to the study itself: Twice daily, treated patients received 5 to 10 mg of oral tofacitinib.

The germline gives CDR1 GTSNPN, CDR2 SVGIG (reference sequence). The CDR3 extends over 13 amino acids. With V trimmed by 7 bases and J by 4 bases, 8 bases remained unmatched. RNA extraction was followed by reverse transcription into cDNA, which acted as the sequencing template. Only in-frame clones appear in the TCRdb table, and some are missing; sequencing was by immunoSEQ multiplex PCR. The data contain just over 150,000 clones, about 53% of them seen just once; the ten biggest clones take up 15% to 20%. The gene calls are TRBV30 and TRBJ1-1; 8 nucleotides agree with TRBD1. The material sequenced was CD8+ T cells sorted from blood, taken at week 0. The sequence came from a human donor with alopecia areata. The CDR3 loop reads CAYRGGTGTEAFF. CDR3 DNA: TGTGCCTACCGAGGAGGGACAGGCACTGAAGCTTTCTTT.